These T cell receptor beta chains were read from a single sample in a study of cytomegalovirus exposure and HLA in healthy donors. The method was immunoSEQ multiplex PCR; TCRdb's version includes in-frame clones alone and lacks a portion of them. The table records about 130,000 clones, about 91% of them present only once. What was sequenced was PBMCs. The receptors shown here come from a woman under 30 in good health and CMV-seronegative. The CDR3 runs from the conserved cysteine through the conserved F or W. The order of the fields is V gene, clone size, J gene, D gene, CDR3 DNA, CDR3 protein. D genes are given only for firm matches. The size entry is marked missing in some rows and otherwise reads once, few, many or a size class.

>TRBV27|-|TRBJ2-7|-
TGTGCCAGCAGTCGGGTGACAGGAGAACTATTCTCCTACGAGCAGTACTTC
CASSRVTGELFSYEQYF
>TRBV28|-|TRBJ2-1|TRBD1
TGTGCCAGCAGTTTCCAGGGACAGGGTAAGAATGAGCAGTTCTTC
CASSFQGQGKNEQFF
>TRBV11-2|-|TRBJ2-7|TRBD2
TGTGCCAGCAGCCCCGCTAGCGGGGGTCGCTACGAGCAGTACTTC
CASSPASGGRYEQYF
>TRBV29-1|few|TRBJ1-1|TRBD1
TGCAGCGTGTGGATCGGAGACAGGGGGCACGCTTTCTTT
CSVWIGDRGHAFF
>TRBV29-1|-|TRBJ1-5|TRBD1
TGCAGCGTTGCCGGACAGGGGGCGAGCAATCAGCCCCAGCATTTT
CSVAGQGASNQPQHF
>TRBV10-2|once|TRBJ1-1|-
TGCGCCAGCATCGTCCCAGACATGAACACTGAAGCTTTCTTT
CASIVPDMNTEAFF
>TRBV7-2|-|TRBJ2-2|-
TGTGCCAGCAGCTTAGTGCAGGGGATGAACACCGGGGAGCTGTTTTTT
CASSLVQGMNTGELFF
>TRBV5-4|-|TRBJ2-5|-
TGTGCCAGCAGCTTAGATAGCCAAGAGACCCAGTACTTC
CASSLDSQETQYF
>TRBV5-4|-|TRBJ1-2|TRBD1
TGTGCCAGCAGCCCAGGGGGCGTCTACTATGGCTACACCTTC
CASSPGGVYYGYTF
>TRBV19|-|TRBJ1-5|-
TGTGCCAGTAGTGACTGGACAGTTAGCAATCAGCCCCAGCATTTT
CASSDWTVSNQPQHF
>TRBV30|few|TRBJ1-2|-
TGTGCCTGTTGGGGGGCTAACTATGGCTACACCTTC
CACWGANYGYTF